The present entry profiles one TCR beta chain with its context. Its antigen is undetermined. The CDR3 runs to 13 residues. Germline CDR1 and CDR2: SGHTA and FQGNSA. V lost 8 bases and J lost 1, with 11 bases in between. This record comes from a study of T cells in narcolepsy. Clones were sequenced by immunoSEQ multiplex PCR, and TCRdb holds only the in-frame ones, with some missing. The sample yields tens of thousands of clones, around 86% seen once. The study's findings and limits: Healthy controls reportedly lacked the autoreactive clonotypes serially found in patients' blood.

The sequenced sample was CD45RA- memory CD4+ T cells from PBMCs. The TCR was taken from a human donor with narcolepsy. The chain uses TRBV7-2 and TRBJ1-1, with a possible D match to TRBD1 (5 bases). The CDR3 nucleotides read TGTGCCAGCCGAAGACAGAGGAACACTGAAGCTTTCTTT. Protein product: CASRRQRNTEAFF.